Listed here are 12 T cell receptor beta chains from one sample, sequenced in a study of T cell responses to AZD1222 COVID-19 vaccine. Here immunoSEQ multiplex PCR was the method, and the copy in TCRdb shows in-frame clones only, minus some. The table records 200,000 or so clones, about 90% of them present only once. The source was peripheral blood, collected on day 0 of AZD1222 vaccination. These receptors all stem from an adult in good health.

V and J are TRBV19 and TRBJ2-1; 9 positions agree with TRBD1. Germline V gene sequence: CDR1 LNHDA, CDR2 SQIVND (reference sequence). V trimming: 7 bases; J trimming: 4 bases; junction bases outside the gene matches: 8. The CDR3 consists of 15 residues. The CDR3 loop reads CASNSDRGTYNEQFF. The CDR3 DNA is TGTGCCAGTAATTCGGACAGGGGAACATACAATGAGCAGTTCTTC.

CDR3 sequence (DNA): TGTGCCAGCAGTCGAAGTGGAACAGGCGGCAATCAGCCCCAGCATTTT. This encodes CASSRSGTGGNQPQHF. The J gene is TRBJ1-5, the V gene TRBV28; possibly TRBD1 for D (5 bases). This CDR3 comprises 16 residues. Germline CDR1 MDHEN, CDR2 SYDVKM. Trimming removed 5 bases from V and 2 bases from J, with 16 bases in between.

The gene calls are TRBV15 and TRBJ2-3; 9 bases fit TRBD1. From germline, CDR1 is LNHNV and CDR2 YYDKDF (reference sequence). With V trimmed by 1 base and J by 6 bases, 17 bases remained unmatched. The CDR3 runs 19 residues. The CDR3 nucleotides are TGTGCCACCAGCAGAGGTCGTGGGACAGGGACCCTCCTGAAGGATACGCAGTATTTT. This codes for CATSRGRGTGTLLKDTQYF.

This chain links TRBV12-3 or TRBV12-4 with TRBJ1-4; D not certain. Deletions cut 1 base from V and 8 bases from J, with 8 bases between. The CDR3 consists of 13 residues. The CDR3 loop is CASSLGVMEKLFF. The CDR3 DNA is TGTGCCAGCAGTTTAGGTGTGATGGAAAAACTGTTTTTT.

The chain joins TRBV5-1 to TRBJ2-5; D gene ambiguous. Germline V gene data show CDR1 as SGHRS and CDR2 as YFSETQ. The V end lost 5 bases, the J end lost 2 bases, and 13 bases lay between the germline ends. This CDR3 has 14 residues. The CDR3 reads CASRRTVGQETQYF. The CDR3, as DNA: TGCGCCAGCAGGCGGACGGTGGGGCAAGAGACCCAGTACTTC.

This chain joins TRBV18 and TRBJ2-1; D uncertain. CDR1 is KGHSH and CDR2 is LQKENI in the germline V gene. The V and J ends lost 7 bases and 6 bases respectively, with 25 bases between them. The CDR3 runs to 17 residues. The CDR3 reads CASLGITPSFVGNEQFF. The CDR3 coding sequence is TGTGCCAGCTTGGGGATCACACCTAGTTTCGTGGGCAATGAGCAGTTCTTC.

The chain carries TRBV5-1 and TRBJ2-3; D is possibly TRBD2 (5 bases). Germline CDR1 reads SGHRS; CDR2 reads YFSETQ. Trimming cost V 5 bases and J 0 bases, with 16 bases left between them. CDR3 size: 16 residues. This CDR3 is CASSEGIRSSTDTQYF. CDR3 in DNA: TGCGCCAGCAGTGAGGGAATACGCTCTAGCACAGATACGCAGTATTTT.

The DNA of the CDR3 is TGTGCCAGCAGTGAAACGACAGTTAATTCACCCCTCCACTTT. Amino acids: CASSETTVNSPLHF. The chain uses TRBV2 and TRBJ1-6, with a weak D call TRBD1 (5 bases). V lost 2 bases and J lost 6, with 8 bases in between. The CDR3 is made up of 14 amino acids. CDR1 is SNHLY and CDR2 is FYNNEI in the germline V gene.

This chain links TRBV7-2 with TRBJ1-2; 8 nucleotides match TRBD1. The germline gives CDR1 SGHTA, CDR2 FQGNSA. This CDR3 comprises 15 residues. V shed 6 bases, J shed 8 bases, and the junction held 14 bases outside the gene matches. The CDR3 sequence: CASRNWQGAVGGYTF. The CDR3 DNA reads TGTGCCAGCAGAAACTGGCAGGGGGCTGTAGGCGGCTACACCTTC.

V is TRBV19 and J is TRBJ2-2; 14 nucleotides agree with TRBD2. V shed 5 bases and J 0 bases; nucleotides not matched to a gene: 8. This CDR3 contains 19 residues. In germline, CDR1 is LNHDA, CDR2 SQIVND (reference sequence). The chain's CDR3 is CASSSPGLAGATNTGELFF. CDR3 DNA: TGTGCCAGTAGTTCCCCGGGACTAGCGGGGGCCACGAACACCGGGGAGCTGTTTTTT.

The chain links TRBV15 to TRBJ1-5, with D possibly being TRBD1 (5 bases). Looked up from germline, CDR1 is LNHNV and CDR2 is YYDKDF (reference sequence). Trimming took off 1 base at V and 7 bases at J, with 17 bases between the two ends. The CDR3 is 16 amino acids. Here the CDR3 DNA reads TGTGCCACCAGCAGAGCAGGAGGGAGGGGCGGACAGCCCCAGCATTTT. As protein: CATSRAGGRGGQPQHF.

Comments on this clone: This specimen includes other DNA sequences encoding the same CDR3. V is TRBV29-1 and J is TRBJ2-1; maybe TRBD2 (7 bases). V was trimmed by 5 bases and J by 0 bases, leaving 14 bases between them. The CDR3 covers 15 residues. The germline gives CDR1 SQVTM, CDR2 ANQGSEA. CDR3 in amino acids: CSVTGGPSSYNEQFF. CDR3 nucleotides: TGCAGCGTTACGGGGGGCCCGAGCTCCTACAATGAGCAGTTCTTC.